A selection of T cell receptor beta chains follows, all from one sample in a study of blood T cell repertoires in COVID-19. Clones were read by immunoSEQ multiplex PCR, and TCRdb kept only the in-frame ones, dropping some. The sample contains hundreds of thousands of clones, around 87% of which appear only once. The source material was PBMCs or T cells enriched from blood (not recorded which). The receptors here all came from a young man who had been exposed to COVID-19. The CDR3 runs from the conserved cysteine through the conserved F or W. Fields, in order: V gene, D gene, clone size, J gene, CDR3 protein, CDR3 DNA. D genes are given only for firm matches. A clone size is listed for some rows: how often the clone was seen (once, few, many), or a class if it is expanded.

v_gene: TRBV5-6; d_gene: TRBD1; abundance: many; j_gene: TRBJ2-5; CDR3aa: CASSLEGRGQRQETQYF; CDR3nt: TGTGCCAGCAGCTTGGAAGGCAGGGGGCAGAGACAAGAGACCCAGTACTTC
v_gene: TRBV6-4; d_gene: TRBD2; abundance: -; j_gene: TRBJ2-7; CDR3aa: CASSEERGGSYEQYF; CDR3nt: TGTGCCAGCAGTGAGGAGCGGGGGGGCTCCTACGAGCAGTACTTC
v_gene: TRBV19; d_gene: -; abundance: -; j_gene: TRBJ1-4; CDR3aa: CASFSPGYGEKLFF; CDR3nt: TGTGCCAGTTTTTCCCCGGGATACGGTGAAAAACTGTTTTTT
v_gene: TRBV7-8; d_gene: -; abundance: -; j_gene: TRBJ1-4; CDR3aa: CASKLRGMANEKLFF; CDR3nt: TGTGCCAGCAAATTGAGGGGGATGGCTAATGAAAAACTGTTTTTT
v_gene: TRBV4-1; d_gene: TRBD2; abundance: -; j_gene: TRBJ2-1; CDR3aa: CASSQKVGLAGGQFF; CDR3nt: TGCGCCAGCAGCCAGAAAGTGGGACTAGCGGGGGGGCAGTTCTTC
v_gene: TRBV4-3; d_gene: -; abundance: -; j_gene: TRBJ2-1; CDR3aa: CASSQAMYNEQFF; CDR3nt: TGCGCCAGCAGCCAAGCTATGTACAATGAGCAGTTCTTC
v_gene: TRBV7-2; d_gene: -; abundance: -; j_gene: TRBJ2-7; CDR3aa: CASSLAGPYEQYF; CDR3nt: TGTGCCAGCAGCCTGGCGGGCCCCTACGAGCAGTACTTC
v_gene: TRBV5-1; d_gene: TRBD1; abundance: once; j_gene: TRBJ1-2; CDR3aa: CASSLGQGSHGYTF; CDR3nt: TGCGCCAGCAGCTTGGGACAGGGTAGCCATGGCTACACCTTC
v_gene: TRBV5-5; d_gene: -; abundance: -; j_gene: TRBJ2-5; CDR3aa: CASSLDGGGETQYF; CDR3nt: TGTGCCAGCAGCTTGGATGGGGGAGGAGAGACCCAGTACTTC
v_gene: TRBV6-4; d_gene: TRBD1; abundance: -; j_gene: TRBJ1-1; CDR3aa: CAMMRHTGGTEAFF; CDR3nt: TGTGCCATGATGCGACATACAGGGGGAACTGAAGCTTTCTTT
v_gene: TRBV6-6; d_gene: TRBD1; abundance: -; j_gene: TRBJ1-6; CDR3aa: CATQDRDVIPLHF; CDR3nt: TGTGCCACCCAAGACAGGGACGTTATACCCCTCCACTTT
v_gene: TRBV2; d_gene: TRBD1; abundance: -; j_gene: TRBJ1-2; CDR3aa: CASSRDRANYGYTF; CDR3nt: TGTGCCAGCAGTAGGGACAGGGCTAACTATGGCTACACCTTC
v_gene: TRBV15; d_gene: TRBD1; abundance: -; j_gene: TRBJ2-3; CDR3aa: CATSPTRATGGTDTQYF; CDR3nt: TGTGCCACCAGTCCCACCCGGGCGACAGGGGGCACAGATACGCAGTATTTT
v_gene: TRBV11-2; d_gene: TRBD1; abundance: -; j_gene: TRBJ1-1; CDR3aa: CASSWEHRGTTEAFF; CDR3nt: TGTGCCAGCAGCTGGGAGCACAGGGGGACCACTGAAGCTTTCTTT
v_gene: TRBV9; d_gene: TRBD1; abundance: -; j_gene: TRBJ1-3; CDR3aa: CASSGQGEGNTIYF; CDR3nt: TGTGCCAGCAGCGGACAGGGCGAAGGAAACACCATATATTTT
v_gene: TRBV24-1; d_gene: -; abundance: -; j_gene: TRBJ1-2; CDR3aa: CATSTREDYGYTF; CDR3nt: TGTGCCACCAGTACCAGGGAGGACTATGGCTACACCTTC
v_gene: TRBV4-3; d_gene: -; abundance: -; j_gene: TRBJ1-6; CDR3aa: CASSQESTFNSPLHF; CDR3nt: TGCGCCAGCAGCCAAGAGTCTACCTTTAATTCACCCCTCCACTTT
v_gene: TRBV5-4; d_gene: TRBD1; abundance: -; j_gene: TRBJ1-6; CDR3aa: CASSGQGPRFDSPLHF; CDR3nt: TGTGCCAGCAGTGGACAGGGGCCGAGGTTTGATTCACCCCTCCACTTT
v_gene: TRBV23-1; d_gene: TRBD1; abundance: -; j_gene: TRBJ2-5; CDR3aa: CASSQSGLTGGKVTQYF; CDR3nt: TGCGCCAGCAGTCAATCGGGTCTAACAGGGGGGAAGGTGACCCAGTACTTC
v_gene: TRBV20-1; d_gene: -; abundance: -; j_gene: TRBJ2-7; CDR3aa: CSASTYTYEQYF; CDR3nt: TGCAGTGCTAGTACCTATACCTACGAGCAGTACTTC
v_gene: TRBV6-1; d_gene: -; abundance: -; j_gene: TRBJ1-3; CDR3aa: CASSEEGFGNTIYF; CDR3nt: TGTGCCAGCAGTGAAGAGGGGTTTGGAAACACCATATATTTT
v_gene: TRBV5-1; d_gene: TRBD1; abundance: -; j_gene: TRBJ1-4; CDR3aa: CASSPGQGVEKLFF; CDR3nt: TGCGCCAGCAGCCCGGGACAGGGTGTAGAAAAACTGTTTTTT
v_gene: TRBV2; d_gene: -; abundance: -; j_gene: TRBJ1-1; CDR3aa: CASGRGPAVNTEAFF; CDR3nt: TGTGCCAGCGGGAGAGGGCCGGCCGTGAACACTGAAGCTTTCTTT
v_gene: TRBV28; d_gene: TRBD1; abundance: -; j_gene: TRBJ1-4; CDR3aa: CASSLTGGREKLFF; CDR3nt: TGTGCCAGCAGTCTCACAGGGGGGCGTGAAAAACTGTTTTTT
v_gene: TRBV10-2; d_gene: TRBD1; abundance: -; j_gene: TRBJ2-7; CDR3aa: CASSGTGISEQYF; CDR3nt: TGCGCCAGCTCCGGGACAGGGATCAGCGAGCAGTACTTC
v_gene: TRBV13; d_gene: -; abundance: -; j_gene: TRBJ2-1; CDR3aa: CASSNRDGQFF; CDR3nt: TGTGCCAGCAGTAACCGGGATGGACAGTTCTTC
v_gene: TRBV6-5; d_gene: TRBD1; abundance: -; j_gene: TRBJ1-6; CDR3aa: CASSSRGLNSPLHF; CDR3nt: TGTGCCAGCAGCTCCAGGGGGCTCAATTCACCCCTCCACTTT
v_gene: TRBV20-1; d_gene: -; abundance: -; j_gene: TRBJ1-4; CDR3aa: CSASRRGYEKLFF; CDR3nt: TGCAGTGCTAGTCGGCGGGGTTATGAAAAACTGTTTTTT
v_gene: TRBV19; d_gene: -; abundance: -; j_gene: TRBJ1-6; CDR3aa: CASSLEGSTPLHF; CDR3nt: TGTGCCAGTAGCCTCGAGGGATCGACACCCCTCCACTTT
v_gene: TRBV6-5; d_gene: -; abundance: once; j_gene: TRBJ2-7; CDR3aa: CASRRQYEQYF; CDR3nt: TGTGCCAGCAGGAGACAGTACGAGCAGTACTTC
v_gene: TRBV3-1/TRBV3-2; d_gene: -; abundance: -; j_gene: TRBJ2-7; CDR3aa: CASSVFGGGYYEQYF; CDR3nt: TGTGCCAGCAGCGTCTTTGGGGGGGGCTACTACGAGCAGTACTTC
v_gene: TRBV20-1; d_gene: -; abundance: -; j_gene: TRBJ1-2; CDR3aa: CSAPGYGYTF; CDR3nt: TGCAGTGCCCCAGGTTATGGCTACACCTTC
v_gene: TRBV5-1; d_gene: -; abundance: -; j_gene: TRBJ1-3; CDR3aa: CASSLVAGPSGNTIYF; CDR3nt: TGCGCCAGCAGCTTGGTGGCAGGGCCATCTGGAAACACCATATATTTT
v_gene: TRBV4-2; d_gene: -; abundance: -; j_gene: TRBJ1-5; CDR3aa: CASSQEARGGVGNQPQHF; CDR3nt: TGTGCCAGCAGCCAAGAGGCCAGAGGGGGGGTTGGCAATCAGCCCCAGCATTTT
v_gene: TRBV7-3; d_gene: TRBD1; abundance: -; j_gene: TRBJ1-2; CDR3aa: CASSLLGQGPSGYTF; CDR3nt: TGTGCCAGCAGCTTACTGGGACAGGGACCGAGTGGCTACACCTTC
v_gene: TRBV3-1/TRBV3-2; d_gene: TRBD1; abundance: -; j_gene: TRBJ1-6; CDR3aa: CASTATGQGSPLHF; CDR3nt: TGTGCCAGCACCGCAACGGGACAGGGCTCACCCCTCCACTTT
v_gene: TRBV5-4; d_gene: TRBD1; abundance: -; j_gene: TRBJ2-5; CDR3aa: CASSPGTGGSLGETQYF; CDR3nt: TGTGCCAGCAGCCCAGGGACAGGGGGCTCCCTGGGAGAGACCCAGTACTTC
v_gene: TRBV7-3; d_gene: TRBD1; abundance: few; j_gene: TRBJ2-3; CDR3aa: CASSPRTGETDTQYF; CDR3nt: TGTGCCAGCAGCCCCCGGACAGGGGAAACAGATACGCAGTATTTT
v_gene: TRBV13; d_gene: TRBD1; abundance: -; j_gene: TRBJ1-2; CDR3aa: CASSFGQEYGYTF; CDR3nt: TGTGCCAGCAGCTTCGGACAGGAGTATGGCTACACCTTC
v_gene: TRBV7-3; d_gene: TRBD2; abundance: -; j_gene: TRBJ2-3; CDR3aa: CASSLNPGGSTDTQYF; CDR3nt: TGTGCCAGCAGCTTAAACCCGGGGGGAAGCACAGATACGCAGTATTTT
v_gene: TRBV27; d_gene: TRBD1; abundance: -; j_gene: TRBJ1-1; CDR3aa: CASSTGGTEAFF; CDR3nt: TGTGCCAGCAGTACAGGGGGCACTGAAGCTTTCTTT
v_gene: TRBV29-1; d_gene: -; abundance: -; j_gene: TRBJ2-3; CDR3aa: CSVEDNPGRSTTDTQYF; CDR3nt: TGCAGCGTTGAAGATAACCCCGGTCGTAGTACCACAGATACGCAGTATTTT
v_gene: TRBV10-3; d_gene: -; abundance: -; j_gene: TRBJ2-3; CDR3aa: CAISEPNIRDTQYF; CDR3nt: TGTGCCATCAGTGAGCCGAATATCCGGGATACGCAGTATTTT
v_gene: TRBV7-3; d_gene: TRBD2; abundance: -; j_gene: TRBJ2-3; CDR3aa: CASSLGASGPTDTQYF; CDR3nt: TGTGCCAGCAGCTTAGGGGCTAGCGGACCCACAGATACGCAGTATTTT
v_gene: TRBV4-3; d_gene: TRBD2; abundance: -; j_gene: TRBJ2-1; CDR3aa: CAAILAGPSSYNEQFF; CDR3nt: TGCGCCGCGATTCTAGCGGGGCCTAGCTCCTACAATGAGCAGTTCTTC
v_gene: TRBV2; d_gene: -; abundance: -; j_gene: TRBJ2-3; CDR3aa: CASSEETVPFLGTQYF; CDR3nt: TGTGCCAGCAGTGAGGAGACAGTCCCTTTTTTAGGTACGCAGTATTTT
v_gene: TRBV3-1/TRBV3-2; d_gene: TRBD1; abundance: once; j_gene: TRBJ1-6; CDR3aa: CASSRRQGNNSPLHF; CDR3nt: TGTGCCAGCAGCCGGAGACAGGGTAATAATTCACCCCTCCACTTT
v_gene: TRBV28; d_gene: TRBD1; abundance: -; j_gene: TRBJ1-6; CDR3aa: CASTGTGTFSYSSPLHF; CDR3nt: TGTGCCAGCACTGGGACAGGAACATTTTCCTATAGTTCACCCCTCCACTTT
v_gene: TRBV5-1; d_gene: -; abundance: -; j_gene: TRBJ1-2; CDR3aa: CASSLDYSVDYGYTF; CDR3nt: TGCGCCAGCAGCTTAGACTACAGCGTCGACTATGGCTACACCTTC
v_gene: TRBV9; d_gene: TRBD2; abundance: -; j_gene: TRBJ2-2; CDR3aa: CASTGLAGGTAGELFF; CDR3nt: TGTGCCAGCACGGGACTAGCGGGGGGAACAGCCGGGGAGCTGTTTTTT
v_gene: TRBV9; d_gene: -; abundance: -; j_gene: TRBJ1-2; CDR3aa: CASSVAPGGSYGYTF; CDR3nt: TGTGCCAGCAGCGTAGCTCCGGGGGGTTCCTATGGCTACACCTTC
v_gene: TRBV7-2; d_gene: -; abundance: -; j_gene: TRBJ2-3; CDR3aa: CASSDGVRERTDTQYF; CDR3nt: TGTGCCAGCAGCGATGGGGTCCGGGAGCGCACAGATACGCAGTATTTT
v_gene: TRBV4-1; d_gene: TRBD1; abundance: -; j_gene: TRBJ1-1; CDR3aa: CASSQEAGTVREDTEAFF; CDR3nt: TGCGCCAGCAGCCAAGAGGCGGGGACAGTCCGTGAGGACACTGAAGCTTTCTTT
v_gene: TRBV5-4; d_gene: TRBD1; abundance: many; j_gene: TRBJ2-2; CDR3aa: CASTTAGQGETGELFF; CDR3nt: TGTGCCAGCACCACCGCAGGACAGGGTGAAACCGGGGAGCTGTTTTTT
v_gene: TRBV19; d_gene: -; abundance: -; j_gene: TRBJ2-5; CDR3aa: CATAQRHQETQYF; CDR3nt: TGTGCCACTGCGCAGCGGCACCAAGAGACCCAGTACTTC